One sample yielded the 2 T cell receptor beta chains listed below, sequenced in a study of T cell clones after liver transplantation. Data came from immunoSEQ multiplex PCR; TCRdb stores just in-frame clones and leaves some out. The profile covers roughly 70,000 clones, with roughly nine tenths appearing a single time and roughly 2.6% taken by the ten largest. This material consisted of CD4+ T cells from blood, taken before liver transplant. The origin of the receptors is a human donor who received a liver transplant.

This clone is a singleton in its sample. This rearrangement joins TRBV28 to TRBJ2-1; D remains ambiguous. CDR3 size: 10 residues. CDR1 and CDR2 (germline): MDHEN, SYDVKM. V shed 5 bases and J shed 8 bases, with 4 bases lying between them. The CDR3 DNA follows: TGTGCCAGCAGTCGGGATGAGCAGTTCTTC. It is translated as CASSRDEQFF.

The chain has TRBV7-2 and TRBJ2-1; maybe TRBD1 (5 bases). V was cut by 2 bases and J by 9 bases, with 11 bases left in between. The CDR3 has 13 residues. Germline CDR1 and CDR2: SGHTA and FQGNSA. The DNA for the CDR3 is TGTGCCAGCAGCTTATTCGGTCAGGGTGAGCAGTTCTTC. The encoded protein is CASSLFGQGEQFF. Using reference TRBV7-2 and TRBJ2-1 for the parts outside the CDR3, the full variable domain is GAGVSQSPSNKVTEKGKDVELRCDPISGHTALYWYRQSLGQGLEFLIYFQGNSAPDKSGLPSDRFSAERTGGSVSTLTIQRTQQEDSAVYLCASSLFGQGEQFFGPGTRLTVL.